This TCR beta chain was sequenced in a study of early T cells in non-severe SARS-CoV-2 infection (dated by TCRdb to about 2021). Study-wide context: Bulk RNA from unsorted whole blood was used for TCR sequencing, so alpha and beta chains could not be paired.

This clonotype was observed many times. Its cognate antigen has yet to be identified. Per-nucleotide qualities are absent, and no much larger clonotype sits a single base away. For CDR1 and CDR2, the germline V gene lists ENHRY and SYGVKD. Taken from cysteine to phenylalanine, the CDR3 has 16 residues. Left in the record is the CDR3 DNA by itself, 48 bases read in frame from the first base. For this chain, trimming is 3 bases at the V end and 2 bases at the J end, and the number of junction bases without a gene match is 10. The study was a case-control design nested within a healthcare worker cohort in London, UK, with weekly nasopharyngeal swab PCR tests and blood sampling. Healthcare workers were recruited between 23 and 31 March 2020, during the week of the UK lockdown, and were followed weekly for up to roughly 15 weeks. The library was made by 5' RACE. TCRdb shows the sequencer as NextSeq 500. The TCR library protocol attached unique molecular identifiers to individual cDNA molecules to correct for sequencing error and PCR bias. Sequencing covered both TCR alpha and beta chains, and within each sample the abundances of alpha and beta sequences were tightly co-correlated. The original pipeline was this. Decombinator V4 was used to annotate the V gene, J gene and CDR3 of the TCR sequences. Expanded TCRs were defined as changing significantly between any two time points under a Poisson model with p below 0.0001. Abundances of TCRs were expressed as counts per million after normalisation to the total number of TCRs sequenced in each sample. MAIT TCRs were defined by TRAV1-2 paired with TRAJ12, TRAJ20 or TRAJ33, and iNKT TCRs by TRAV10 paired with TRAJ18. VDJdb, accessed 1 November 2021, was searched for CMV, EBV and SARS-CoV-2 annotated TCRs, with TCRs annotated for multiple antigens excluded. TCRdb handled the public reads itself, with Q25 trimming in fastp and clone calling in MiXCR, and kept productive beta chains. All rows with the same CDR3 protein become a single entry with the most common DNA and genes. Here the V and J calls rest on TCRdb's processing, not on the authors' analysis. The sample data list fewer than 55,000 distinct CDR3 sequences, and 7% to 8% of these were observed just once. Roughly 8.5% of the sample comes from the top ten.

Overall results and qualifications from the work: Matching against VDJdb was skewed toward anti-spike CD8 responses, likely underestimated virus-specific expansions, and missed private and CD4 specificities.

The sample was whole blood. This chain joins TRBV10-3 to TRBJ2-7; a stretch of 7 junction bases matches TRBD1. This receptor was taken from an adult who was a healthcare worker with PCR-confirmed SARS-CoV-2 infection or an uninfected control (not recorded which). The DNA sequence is TGTGCCATCAGTGACCTGGGGCAGGGGGAAGCCTACGAGCAGTACTTC. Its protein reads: CAISDLGQGEAYEQYF.